Sequencing of this T cell receptor (beta chain) was carried out in a study of blood T cells in healthy people across ages. This clonotype was observed at least ten times. Each donor's blood draw was approximately 10 milliliters of peripheral blood. A sample-barcoded 5' primer and a J-beta primer mix were used in a second PCR of roughly 7 to 12 cycles. TCRdb fed the 5' RACE reads into MiXCR, producing one record per CDR3 protein. The table records around 1.5 million distinct CDR3 sequences, roughly 45% of them present only once. The CDR3 length is 11 residues. V lost 3 bases, J lost 3 bases, and 3 bases lay in between. CDR1 and CDR2 from the germline V gene are SEHNR and FQNEAQ (reference sequence).

This clonotype was obtained from a woman younger than 35 in good health. The specimen sequenced was blood. This chain links TRBV7-9 with TRBJ2-7; D is unclear. CDR3: CASSFDYEQYF. The CDR3 DNA sequence: TGTGCCAGCAGCTTCGACTACGAGCAGTACTTC.